The 30 T cell receptor beta chains listed next were all sequenced from one sample in a study of early T cells in non-severe SARS-CoV-2 infection. TCRdb processed the 5' RACE reads anew with MiXCR; each CDR3 protein has one entry. The data contain about 83,000 distinct CDR3 sequences, over 9% of them singletons. Sequenced sample: whole blood. All receptors derive from an adult who was a healthcare worker with PCR-confirmed SARS-CoV-2 infection or an uninfected control (not recorded which).

Only a few counts were recorded for this clonotype. The chain links TRBV7-9 to TRBJ2-1; 10 bases are a match to TRBD2. With V trimmed by 0 bases and J by 10 bases, 9 bases remained unmatched. The CDR3 totals 16 residues. From germline, CDR1 is SEHNR and CDR2 FQNEAQ (reference sequence). The CDR3 loop is CASSLALAGDHLEQFF. The CDR3 DNA reads as TGTGCCAGCAGCTTAGCTCTAGCGGGAGATCATTTGGAGCAGTTCTTC.

In its sample, this clonotype was seen many times. This chain links TRBV19 with TRBJ2-7; D gene ambiguous. Germline values: CDR1 LNHDA, CDR2 SQIVND (reference sequence). Trimming removed 5 bases from V and 2 bases from J, with 13 bases in between. The CDR3 covers 14 residues. The CDR3 coding sequence is TGTGCCAGTAGTCCCCGCCTGCCAGCCTACGAGCAGTACTTC. It encodes CASSPRLPAYEQYF.

The V call is TRBV7-6, the J call TRBJ2-5; D may be TRBD1 (6 bases). The CDR3 spans 13 residues. Germline V gene data show CDR1 as SGHVS and CDR2 as FNYEAQ. With 4 bases removed from V and 1 base from J, the gap between germline ends came to 7 bases. CDR3 protein: CASSSDSQETQYF. The CDR3 DNA sequence: TGTGCCAGCAGCTCGGACAGCCAAGAGACCCAGTACTTC.

This clonotype has more than one count but fewer than ten. The V gene is TRBV15, the J gene TRBJ1-1, with D maybe TRBD1 (5 bases). V gave up 0 bases and J gave up 1 base, with 6 bases separating them. This CDR3 spans 14 amino acids. Germline assignment: CDR1 LNHNV and CDR2 YYDKDF (reference sequence). DNA for the CDR3: TGTGCCACCAGCAGAGAGGGGGAGAACACTGAAGCTTTCTTT. Its protein is CATSREGENTEAFF. The whole variable domain, remainder taken from reference TRBV15 and TRBJ1-1, is DAMVIQNPRYQVTQFGKPVTLSCSQTLNHNVMYWYQQKSSQAPKLLFHYYDKDFNNEADTPDNFQSRRPNTSFCFLDIRSPGLGDTAMYLCATSREGENTEAFFGQGTRLTVV.

This clonotype was counted at least ten times. J is TRBJ2-7 and V is TRBV5-4; perhaps TRBD2 as D (5 bases). Trimming shortened V by 3 bases and J by 5 bases, and 15 bases separated the two germline ends. The V gene's germline CDR1 is SGHNT and CDR2 YYREEE (reference sequence). This CDR3 has 14 residues. The CDR3: CASSSYGVYHEQYF. DNA of the CDR3: TGTGCCAGCAGCTCGTACGGGGTATACCACGAGCAGTACTTC.

The chain is built from TRBV2 and TRBJ2-7; TRBD1 aligns across 8 bases. The CDR3 runs to 14 residues. J lost 1 base, V lost 3 bases, and 2 bases had no gene match. Germline CDR1 and CDR2: SNHLY and FYNNEI. The DNA of the CDR3 is TGTGCCAGCAGTGAGAGGACAGGGTCCTACGAGCAGTACTTC. It translates to CASSERTGSYEQYF.

The chain's CDR3 is CASSMSGELFF. The CDR3 coding sequence is TGTGCCAGTAGTATGTCCGGGGAGCTGTTTTTT. The J gene is TRBJ2-2, the V gene TRBV19; D is unclear. Trimming cost V 3 bases and J 6 bases, with 2 bases left between them. The CDR3 has 11 residues. CDR1 is LNHDA, CDR2 SQIVND, per germline (reference sequence).

The chain has TRBV20-1 and TRBJ2-7, with TRBD2 as a possible D gene (6 bases). Per germline, CDR1 DFQATT and CDR2 SNEGSKA (reference sequence). V was pared by 3 bases and J by 0 bases, with 15 bases between. This CDR3 is 15 amino acids long. The CDR3 nucleotides read TGCAGTGCTAGTCCGGCTAGCGTGAGCTCCTACGAGCAGTACTTC. Residues: CSASPASVSSYEQYF.

The chain links TRBV6-1 to TRBJ2-6, with D unclear. The germline CDR1 and CDR2 sequences are MNHNS and SASEGT. The CDR3 length is 16 residues. V was cut by 7 bases and J by 2 bases, with 15 bases left in between. CDR3 amino acids: CASISQALTGANVLTF. DNA for the CDR3: TGTGCCAGCATCTCGCAGGCACTTACTGGGGCCAACGTCCTGACTTTC.

This clonotype was seen many times. This chain connects TRBV19 to TRBJ1-5; no firm D call. The V end was cut by 5 bases, the J end by 4 bases, with 9 bases between. Germline V gives CDR1 LNHDA, CDR2 SQIVND (reference sequence). The CDR3 is made up of 13 amino acids. The CDR3 loop reads CASSPRYNQPQHF. DNA for the CDR3: TGTGCCAGTAGTCCAAGGTATAATCAGCCCCAGCATTTT.

This clonotype has just a few counts. The chain uses TRBV4-2 and TRBJ2-7; D perhaps matches TRBD2 (5 bases). Germline V gives CDR1 LGHNA, CDR2 YNFKEQ. The CDR3 length is 13 residues. The V and J ends lost 0 bases and 4 bases respectively, with 7 bases between them. CDR3 bases: TGTGCCAGCAGCCAAGACAGGACTTACGAGCAGTACTTC. Protein: CASSQDRTYEQYF.

J is TRBJ1-2 and V is TRBV6-4; possible D gene TRBD1, 5 bases. The CDR3 spans 15 residues. V was trimmed by 2 bases and J by 8 bases, leaving 18 bases between them. Germline CDR1 MRHNA, CDR2 SNTAGT. The DNA of the CDR3 is TGTGCCAGCAGTGACCGGCTAGACAGCCTTGGGGGCTACACCTTC. It translates to CASSDRLDSLGGYTF.

The chain employs TRBV7-2 and TRBJ2-3; 11 bases are shared with TRBD2. Germline V gives CDR1 SGHTA, CDR2 FQGNSA. The length of the CDR3 is 15 residues. V shed 1 base, J shed 10 bases, and the junction held 7 bases outside the gene matches. CDR3 nucleotide sequence: TGTGCCAGCAGCTTAGGGGCTAGCGGGGGGAAGGCGCAGTATTTT. Translated, it gives CASSLGASGGKAQYF.

This chain uses TRBV7-3 with TRBJ2-3; TRBD2 matches at 10 bases. Germline trimming cut 5 bases from V and 6 bases from J; bases unmatched to any gene: 8. This CDR3 has 15 residues. Per the germline V gene, CDR1 is SGHTA and CDR2 is FQGTGA. The CDR3 region is CASSLRLAGVDTQYF. The CDR3 DNA reads TGTGCCAGCAGCCTCCGGCTAGCGGGAGTGGATACGCAGTATTTT.

This clonotype has only one observation. This chain uses TRBV7-2 with TRBJ2-1; TRBD2 might be the D (6 bases). CDR1 and CDR2 from the germline V gene are SGHTA and FQGNSA. The CDR3 loop spans 17 amino acids. With 3 bases removed from V and 2 bases from J, the gap between germline ends came to 17 bases. The CDR3 loop is CASSFASSAPAYNEQFF. CDR3 nucleotide sequence: TGTGCCAGCAGCTTCGCCTCTAGCGCACCAGCCTACAATGAGCAGTTCTTC.

V usage is TRBV7-2 and J usage is TRBJ2-3; 10 bases map to TRBD2. Trimming removed 5 bases from V and 4 bases from J; junction bases left unmatched: 9. This CDR3 spans 16 amino acids. Germline V gene data show CDR1 as SGHTA and CDR2 as FQGNSA. The CDR3 region has the DNA TGTGCCAGCAGCCCACCAGCGGGAGGGCCCTCAGATACGCAGTATTTT. It encodes CASSPPAGGPSDTQYF.

This clonotype was detected a few times. The chain employs TRBV10-3 and TRBJ2-3; D possibly corresponds to TRBD1 (6 bases). The CDR3 sequence is 13 residues long. Trimming shortened V by 6 bases and J by 5 bases, and 12 bases separated the two germline ends. The germline CDR1 and CDR2 sequences are ENHRY and SYGVKD. CDR3 in amino acids: CAIRDSQLDTQYF. DNA for the CDR3: TGTGCCATCAGGGACAGCCAGTTAGATACGCAGTATTTT.

This chain uses TRBV9 with TRBJ2-3; TRBD2 matches at 10 bases. The CDR3 has 17 amino acids. V lost 0 bases, J lost 9 bases, and 13 bases stayed unmatched. From germline, CDR1 is SGDLS and CDR2 YYNGEE. Here the CDR3 reads CASSVEPLGTSAMTQYF. CDR3 bases: TGTGCCAGCAGCGTAGAACCCCTCGGGACTAGCGCGATGACGCAGTATTTT.

This chain joins TRBV5-1 and TRBJ2-1; either TRBD1 or TRBD2 may fit D (5 bases each). Germline V CDR1 and CDR2: SGHRS, YFSETQ. The CDR3 length is 15 residues. V lost 4 bases and J lost 2, with 13 bases in between. In DNA, the CDR3 is TGCGCCAGCAGCCCCGATGGGGGTACCTACAATGAGCAGTTCTTC. Encoded protein: CASSPDGGTYNEQFF.

The chain has TRBV27 and TRBJ2-4; a possible D gene is TRBD1 (5 bases). V was pared by 3 bases and J by 1 base, with 16 bases between. CDR1 and CDR2 (germline): MNHEY, SMNVEV (reference sequence). CDR3 size: 17 residues. Here the CDR3 reads CASSFRQSTSAKNIQYF. The CDR3 region has the DNA TGTGCCAGCAGTTTTCGACAGTCAACGTCGGCCAAAAACATTCAGTACTTC.

This clonotype was recorded many times. V is TRBV7-6 and J is TRBJ2-5; no firm D call. V lost 4 bases, J lost 5 bases, and 11 bases lay in between. CDR1 is SGHVS and CDR2 is FNYEAQ in the germline V gene. There are 13 residues in the CDR3. The DNA of the CDR3 is TGTGCCAGCAGCTCCATAGATATGGAGACCCAGTACTTC. This codes for CASSSIDMETQYF.

The CDR3 sequence is CSVFPLGQGKFF. In DNA form, the CDR3 reads TGCAGCGTTTTCCCTTTGGGACAGGGAAAGTTCTTC. V and J are TRBV29-1 and TRBJ2-1, with 9 bases aligning to TRBD1. Losses at the gene ends were 5 bases for V and 14 bases for J; bases not matched to a gene: 10. CDR1 is SQVTM and CDR2 is ANQGSEA in the germline V gene. The CDR3 covers 12 residues.

This clonotype was observed many times. This chain uses TRBV10-3 with TRBJ2-7; D call uncertain. This CDR3 region has 14 residues. V dropped 3 bases and J dropped 0 bases, with 9 bases sitting between them. Looked up from germline, CDR1 is ENHRY and CDR2 is SYGVKD. The CDR3 DNA follows: TGTGCCATCAGTGAAGACCCGGCCTCCTACGAGCAGTACTTC. Its protein product is CAISEDPASYEQYF.

A few counts support this clonotype. This chain joins TRBV27 and TRBJ1-1, with D perhaps TRBD1 (5 bases). The germline CDR1 and CDR2 sequences are MNHEY and SMNVEV (reference sequence). V lost 6 bases, J lost 4 bases, and 12 bases lay in between. This CDR3 comprises 13 residues. CDR3 bases: TGTGCCAGCAGGAGGACGGGGGTCACTGAAGCTTTCTTT. This encodes CASRRTGVTEAFF.

This clonotype was seen a few times. The CDR3: CASSWGQGASETQYF. Written as DNA, the CDR3 is TGTGCCAGCAGCTGGGGACAGGGGGCTTCGGAGACCCAGTACTTC. J is TRBJ2-5 and V is TRBV11-2; 12 nucleotides line up with TRBD1. V was pared by 4 bases and J by 5 bases, with 5 bases of the junction left unmatched. This CDR3 has 15 residues. The germline CDR1 and CDR2 sequences are SGHAT and FQNNGV.

This clonotype has ten or more counts. The V and J genes are TRBV6-5 and TRBJ2-1; 9 bases line up with TRBD2. Looked up from germline, CDR1 is MNHEY and CDR2 is SVGAGI. The V and J ends lost 8 bases and 5 bases, in that order; junction bases with no gene match: 4. The length of the CDR3 is 13 residues. The CDR3 reads CASGSGGNNEQFF. The CDR3 bases are TGTGCCAGCGGTAGCGGGGGAAACAATGAGCAGTTCTTC.

This clonotype appeared many times. The chain couples TRBV5-1 to TRBJ2-7, with a possible D match to TRBD2 (6 bases). Germline CDR1 SGHRS, CDR2 YFSETQ. V gave up 1 base and J gave up 4 bases, with 15 bases separating them. The CDR3 contains 15 residues. CDR3 loop: CASSLPGGLVYEQYF. The CDR3 DNA is TGCGCCAGCAGCTTGCCCGGGGGATTGGTATACGAGCAGTACTTC.

This clonotype was seen repeatedly, ten times or more. V and J are TRBV6-6 and TRBJ2-5; the match to TRBD2 covers 9 bases. The germline V gene encodes CDR1 MNHNY and CDR2 SVGAGI (reference sequence). With 2 bases clipped from V and 7 bases from J, the junction kept 14 bases outside the gene matches. This CDR3 spans 17 amino acids. CDR3 nucleotides: TGTGCCAGCAGTTACGCAAGGGGGACTAGCACGCCCGTGACCCAGTACTTC. It translates to CASSYARGTSTPVTQYF.

The chain is built from TRBV2 and TRBJ2-1, with D possibly matching TRBD2 (6 bases). CDR1 is SNHLY and CDR2 is FYNNEI in the germline V gene. This CDR3 contains 13 residues. Trimming shortened V by 8 bases and J by 2 bases, and 10 bases separated the two germline ends. DNA of the CDR3: TGTGCCAGCGGGGGGTACACCTACAATGAGCAGTTCTTC. This codes for CASGGYTYNEQFF.

The V gene is TRBV12-5, the J gene TRBJ1-3; D uncertain. V lost 0 bases and J lost 0, with 9 bases in between. CDR3 size: 16 residues. Germline lookup yields CDR1 LGHNT and CDR2 FRNRAP. CDR3 in amino acids: CASGLVLFDSGNTIYF. DNA of the CDR3: TGTGCTAGTGGTTTGGTACTCTTCGACTCTGGAAACACCATATATTTT.